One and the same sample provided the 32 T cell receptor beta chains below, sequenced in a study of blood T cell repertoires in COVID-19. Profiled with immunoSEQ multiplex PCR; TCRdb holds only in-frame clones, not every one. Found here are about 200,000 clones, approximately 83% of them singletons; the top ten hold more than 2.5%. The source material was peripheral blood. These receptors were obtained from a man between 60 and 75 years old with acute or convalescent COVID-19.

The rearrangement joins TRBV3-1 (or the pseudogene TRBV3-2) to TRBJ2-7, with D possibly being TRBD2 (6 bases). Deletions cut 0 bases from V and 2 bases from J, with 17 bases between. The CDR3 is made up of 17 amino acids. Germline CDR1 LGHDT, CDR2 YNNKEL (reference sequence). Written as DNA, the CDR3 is TGTGCCAGCAGCCAAGATAGGCCCGTAGCGGAGACCTACGAGCAGTACTTC. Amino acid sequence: CASSQDRPVAETYEQYF.

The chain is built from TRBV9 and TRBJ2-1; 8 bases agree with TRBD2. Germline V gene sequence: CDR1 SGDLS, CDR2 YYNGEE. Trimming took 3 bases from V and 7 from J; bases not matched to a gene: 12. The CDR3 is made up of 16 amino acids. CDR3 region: CASSALAGAGGNEQFF. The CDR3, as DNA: TGTGCCAGCAGCGCTCTAGCGGGCGCCGGCGGGAATGAGCAGTTCTTC.

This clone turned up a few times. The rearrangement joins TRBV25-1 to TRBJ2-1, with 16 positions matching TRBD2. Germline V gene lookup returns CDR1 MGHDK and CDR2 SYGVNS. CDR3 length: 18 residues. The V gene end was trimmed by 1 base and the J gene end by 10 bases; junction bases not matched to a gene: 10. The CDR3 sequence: CASSESQLGGLAGGEQFF. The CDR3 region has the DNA TGTGCCAGCAGTGAATCCCAGCTTGGGGGACTAGCGGGAGGGGAGCAGTTCTTC.

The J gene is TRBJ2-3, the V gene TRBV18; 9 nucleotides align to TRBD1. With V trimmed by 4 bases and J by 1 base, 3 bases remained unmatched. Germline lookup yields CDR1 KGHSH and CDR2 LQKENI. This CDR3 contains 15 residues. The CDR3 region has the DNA TGTGCCAGCTCACTAACAGGGGGCGGCACAGATACGCAGTATTTT. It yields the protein CASSLTGGGTDTQYF.

CDR3 residues: CASSQGTKETQYF. As DNA, the CDR3 is TGCGCCAGCAGCCAGGGGACTAAAGAGACCCAGTACTTC. The chain couples TRBV4-1 to TRBJ2-5; TRBD2 aligns across 7 bases. CDR1 MGHRA and CDR2 YSYEKL come from the germline V gene. This CDR3 contains 13 residues. V dropped 3 bases and J dropped 3; count of bases not matched to a gene: 1.

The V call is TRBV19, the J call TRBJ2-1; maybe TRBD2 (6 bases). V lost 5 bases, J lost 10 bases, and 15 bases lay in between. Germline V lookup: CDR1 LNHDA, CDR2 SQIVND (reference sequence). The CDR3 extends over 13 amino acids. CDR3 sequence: CASSPLGGREQFF. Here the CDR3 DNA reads TGTGCCAGTAGTCCCTTAGGAGGGAGAGAGCAGTTCTTC.

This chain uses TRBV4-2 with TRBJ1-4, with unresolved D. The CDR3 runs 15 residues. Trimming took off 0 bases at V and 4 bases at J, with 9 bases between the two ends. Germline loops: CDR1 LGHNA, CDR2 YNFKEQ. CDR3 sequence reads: CASSQERQSNEKLFF. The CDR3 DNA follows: TGTGCCAGCAGCCAAGAGAGGCAGAGTAATGAAAAACTGTTTTTT.

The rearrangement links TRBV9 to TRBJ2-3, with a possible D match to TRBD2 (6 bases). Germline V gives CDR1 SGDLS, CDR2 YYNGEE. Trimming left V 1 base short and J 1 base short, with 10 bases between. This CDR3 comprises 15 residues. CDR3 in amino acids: CASSVLGGGTDTQYF. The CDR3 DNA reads TGTGCCAGCAGCGTATTGGGAGGAGGCACAGATACGCAGTATTTT.

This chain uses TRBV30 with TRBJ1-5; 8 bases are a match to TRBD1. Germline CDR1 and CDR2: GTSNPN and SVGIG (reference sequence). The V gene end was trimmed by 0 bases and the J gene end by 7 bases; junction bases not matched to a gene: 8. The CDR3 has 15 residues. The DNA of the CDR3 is TGTGCCTGGAGTGTTGACGGACAGGGTAGGCAGCCCCAGCATTTT. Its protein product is CAWSVDGQGRQPQHF. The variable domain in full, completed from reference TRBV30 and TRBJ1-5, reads SQTIHQWPATLVQPVGSPLSLECTVEGTSNPNLYWYRQAAGRGLQLLFYSVGIGQISSEVPQNLSASRPQDRQFILSSKKLLLSDSGFYLCAWSVDGQGRQPQHFGDGTRLSIL.

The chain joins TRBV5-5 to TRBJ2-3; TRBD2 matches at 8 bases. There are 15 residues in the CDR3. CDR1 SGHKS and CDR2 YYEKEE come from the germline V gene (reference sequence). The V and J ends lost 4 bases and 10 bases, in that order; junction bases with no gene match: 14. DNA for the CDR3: TGTGCCAGCAGCCGGGGGAGGGAGGCGGGAGGTGCGCAGTATTTT. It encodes CASSRGREAGGAQYF.

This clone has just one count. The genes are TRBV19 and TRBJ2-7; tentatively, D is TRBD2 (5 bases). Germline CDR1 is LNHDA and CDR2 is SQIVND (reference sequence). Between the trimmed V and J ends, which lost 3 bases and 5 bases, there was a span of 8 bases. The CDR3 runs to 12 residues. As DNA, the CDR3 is TGTGCCAGTAGTATCGTCGGGGACGAGCAGTACTTC. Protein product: CASSIVGDEQYF.

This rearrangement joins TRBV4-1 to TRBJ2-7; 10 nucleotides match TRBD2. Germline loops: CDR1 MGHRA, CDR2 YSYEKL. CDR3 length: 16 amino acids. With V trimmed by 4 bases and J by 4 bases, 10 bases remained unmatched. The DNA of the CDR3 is TGCGCCAGCAGCCCTCAAGCGGGAGGGCTTAGTTACGAGCAGTACTTC. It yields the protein CASSPQAGGLSYEQYF.

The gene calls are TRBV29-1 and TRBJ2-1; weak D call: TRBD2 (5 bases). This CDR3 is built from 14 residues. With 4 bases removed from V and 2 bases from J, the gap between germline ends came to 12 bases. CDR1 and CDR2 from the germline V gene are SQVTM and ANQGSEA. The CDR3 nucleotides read TGCAGCGTTGGGGCTAGACTAACCTACAATGAGCAGTTCTTC. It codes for CSVGARLTYNEQFF.

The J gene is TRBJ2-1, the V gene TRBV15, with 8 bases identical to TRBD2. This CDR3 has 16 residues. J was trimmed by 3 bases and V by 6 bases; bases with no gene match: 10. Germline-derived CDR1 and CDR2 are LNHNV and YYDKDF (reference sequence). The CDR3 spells CATSPTAGAGYNEQFF. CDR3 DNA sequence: TGTGCCACCAGTCCTACAGCGGGAGCAGGCTACAATGAGCAGTTCTTC.

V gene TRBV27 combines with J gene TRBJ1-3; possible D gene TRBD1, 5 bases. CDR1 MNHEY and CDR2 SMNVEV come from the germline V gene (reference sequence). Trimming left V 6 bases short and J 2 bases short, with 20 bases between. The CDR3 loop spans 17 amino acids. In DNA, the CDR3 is TGTGCCAGCAGCCTTATAGGGCAAGGGGCGACTGGAAACACCATATATTTT. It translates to CASSLIGQGATGNTIYF.

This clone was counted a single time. The chain's CDR3 is CASRWGGSGSQTPYNEQFF. CDR3 DNA sequence: TGTGCCAGCAGATGGGGTGGTAGCGGGAGTCAGACCCCCTACAATGAGCAGTTCTTC. V usage is TRBV28 and J usage is TRBJ2-1; 9 bases match TRBD2. Germline lookup yields CDR1 MDHEN and CDR2 SYDVKM. The length of the CDR3 is 19 residues. V shed 6 bases and J 2 bases; nucleotides not matched to a gene: 17.

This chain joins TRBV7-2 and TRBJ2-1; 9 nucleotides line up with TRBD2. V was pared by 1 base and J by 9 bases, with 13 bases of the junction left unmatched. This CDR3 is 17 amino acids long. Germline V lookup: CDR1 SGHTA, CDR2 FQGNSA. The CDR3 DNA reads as TGTGCCAGCAGCTTAGAGTTGCGGGCGGGAGGGCCGATTGAGCAGTTCTTC. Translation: CASSLELRAGGPIEQFF.

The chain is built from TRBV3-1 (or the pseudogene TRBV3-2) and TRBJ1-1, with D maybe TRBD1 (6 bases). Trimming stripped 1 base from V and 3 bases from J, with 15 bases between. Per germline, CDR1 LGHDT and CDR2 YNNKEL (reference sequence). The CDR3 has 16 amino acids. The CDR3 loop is CASSQGNRVSDTEAFF. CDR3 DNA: TGTGCCAGCAGCCAAGGGAACAGGGTTAGTGACACTGAAGCTTTCTTT.

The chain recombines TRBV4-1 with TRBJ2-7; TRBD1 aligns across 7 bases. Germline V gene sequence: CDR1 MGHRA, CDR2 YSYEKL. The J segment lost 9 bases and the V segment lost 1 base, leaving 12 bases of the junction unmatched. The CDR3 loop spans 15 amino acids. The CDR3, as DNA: TGCGCCAGCAGCCAAGTCCAAACAGGGGACCCGACGCAGTACTTC. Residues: CASSQVQTGDPTQYF.

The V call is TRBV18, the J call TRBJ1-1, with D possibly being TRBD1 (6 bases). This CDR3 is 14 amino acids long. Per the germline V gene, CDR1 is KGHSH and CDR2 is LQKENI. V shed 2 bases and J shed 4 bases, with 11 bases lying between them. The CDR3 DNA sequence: TGTGCCAGCTCACCAAACACAGGGAGCACTGAAGCTTTCTTT. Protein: CASSPNTGSTEAFF.

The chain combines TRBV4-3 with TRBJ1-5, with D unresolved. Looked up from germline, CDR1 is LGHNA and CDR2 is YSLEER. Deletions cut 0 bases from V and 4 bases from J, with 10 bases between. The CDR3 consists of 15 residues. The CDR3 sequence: CASSQDLQINQPQHF. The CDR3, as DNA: TGCGCCAGCAGCCAAGATCTACAGATTAATCAGCCCCAGCATTTT.

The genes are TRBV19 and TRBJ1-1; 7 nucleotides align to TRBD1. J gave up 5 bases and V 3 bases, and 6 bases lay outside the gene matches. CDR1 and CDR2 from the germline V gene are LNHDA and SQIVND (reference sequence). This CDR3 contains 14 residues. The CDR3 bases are TGTGCCAGTAGTATCGGGGACAGAGTGACTGAAGCTTTCTTT. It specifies CASSIGDRVTEAFF.

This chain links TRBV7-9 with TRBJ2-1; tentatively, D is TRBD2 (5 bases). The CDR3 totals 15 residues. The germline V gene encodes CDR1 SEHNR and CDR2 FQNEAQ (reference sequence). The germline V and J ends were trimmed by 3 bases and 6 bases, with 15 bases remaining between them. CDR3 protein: CASSFSAGEGNEQFF. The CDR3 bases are TGTGCCAGCAGCTTTTCCGCAGGCGAGGGCAATGAGCAGTTCTTC.

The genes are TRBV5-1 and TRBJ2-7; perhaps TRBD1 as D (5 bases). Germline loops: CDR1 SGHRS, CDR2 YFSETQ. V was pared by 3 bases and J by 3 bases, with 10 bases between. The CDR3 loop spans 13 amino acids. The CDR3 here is CASSYPDSYEQYF. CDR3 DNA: TGCGCCAGCAGCTACCCCGACAGCTACGAGCAGTACTTC.

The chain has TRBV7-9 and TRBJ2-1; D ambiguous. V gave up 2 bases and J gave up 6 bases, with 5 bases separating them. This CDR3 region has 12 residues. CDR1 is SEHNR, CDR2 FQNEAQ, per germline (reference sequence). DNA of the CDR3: TGTGCCAGCAGCTTATCTTTCAATGAGCAGTTCTTC. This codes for CASSLSFNEQFF.

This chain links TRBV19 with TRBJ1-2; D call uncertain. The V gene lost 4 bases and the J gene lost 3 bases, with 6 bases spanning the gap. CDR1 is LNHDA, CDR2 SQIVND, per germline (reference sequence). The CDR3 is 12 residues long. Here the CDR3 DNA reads TGTGCCAGTAGTACAGTGTACTATGGCTACACCTTC. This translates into CASSTVYYGYTF.

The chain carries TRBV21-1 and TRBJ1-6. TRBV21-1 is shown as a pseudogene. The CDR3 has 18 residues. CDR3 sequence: CASSYAIATHTSYSPLHF. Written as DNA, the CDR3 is TGTGCCAGCAGCTATGCAATAGCTACACATACATCATATTCACCCCTCCACTTT.

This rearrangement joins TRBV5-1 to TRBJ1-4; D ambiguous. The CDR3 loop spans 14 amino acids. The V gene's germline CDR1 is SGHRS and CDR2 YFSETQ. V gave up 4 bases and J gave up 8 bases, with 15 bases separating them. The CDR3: CASSPTDWEEKLFF. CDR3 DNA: TGCGCCAGCAGCCCGACGGACTGGGAGGAAAAACTGTTTTTT.

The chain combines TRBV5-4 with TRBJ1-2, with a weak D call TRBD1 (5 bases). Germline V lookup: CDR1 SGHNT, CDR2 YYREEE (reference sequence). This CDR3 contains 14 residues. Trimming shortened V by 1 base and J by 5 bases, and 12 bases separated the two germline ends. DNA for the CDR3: TGTGCCAGCAGCTTGACAGGATCTTGGTATGGCTACACCTTC. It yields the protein CASSLTGSWYGYTF.

The DNA for the CDR3 is TGTGCCAGCAGCTTATGGGGGGGCGAGACCCAGTACTTC. Encoded protein: CASSLWGGETQYF. The chain carries TRBV7-9 and TRBJ2-5; possibly TRBD2 for D (7 bases). This CDR3 spans 13 amino acids. Trimming left V 2 bases short and J 5 bases short, with 9 bases between. CDR1 and CDR2 (germline): SEHNR, FQNEAQ (reference sequence).

Here the CDR3 reads CASSLGGTSSYEQYF. The CDR3 DNA follows: TGTGCCAGCAGCTTAGGTGGGACTTCCTCCTACGAGCAGTACTTC. The chain has TRBV11-2 and TRBJ2-7, with a weak D call TRBD2 (6 bases). The CDR3 is 15 amino acids. V was cut by 1 base and J by 0 bases, with 10 bases left in between. The V gene's germline CDR1 is SGHAT and CDR2 FQNNGV.

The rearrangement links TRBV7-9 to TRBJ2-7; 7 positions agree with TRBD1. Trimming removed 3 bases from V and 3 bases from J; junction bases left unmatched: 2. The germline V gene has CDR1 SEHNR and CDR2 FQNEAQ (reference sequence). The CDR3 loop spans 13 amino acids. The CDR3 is CASSLRQGYEQYF. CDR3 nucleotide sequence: TGTGCCAGCAGCTTGAGACAGGGCTACGAGCAGTACTTC.